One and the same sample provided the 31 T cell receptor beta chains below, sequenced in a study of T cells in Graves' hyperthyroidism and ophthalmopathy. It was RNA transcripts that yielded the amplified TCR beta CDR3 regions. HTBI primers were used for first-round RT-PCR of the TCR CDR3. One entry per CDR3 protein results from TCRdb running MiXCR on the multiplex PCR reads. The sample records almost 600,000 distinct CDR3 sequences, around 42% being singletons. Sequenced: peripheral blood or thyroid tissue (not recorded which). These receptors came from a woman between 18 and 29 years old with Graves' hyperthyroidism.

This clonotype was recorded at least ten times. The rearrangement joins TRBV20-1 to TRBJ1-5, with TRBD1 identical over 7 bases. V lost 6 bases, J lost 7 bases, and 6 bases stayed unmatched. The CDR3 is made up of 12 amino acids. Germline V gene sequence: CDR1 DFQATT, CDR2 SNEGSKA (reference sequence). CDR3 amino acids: CSARHRGQPQHF. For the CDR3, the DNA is TGCAGTGCGCGACACAGGGGACAGCCCCAGCATTTT.

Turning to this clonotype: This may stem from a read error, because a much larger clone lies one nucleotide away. The CDR3 sequence: CAISQWDRGYEQYF. The DNA for the CDR3 is TGTGCCATCAGTCAATGGGACAGGGGCTACGAGCAGTACTTC. This chain uses TRBV10-3 with TRBJ2-7; 10 nucleotides align to TRBD1. This CDR3 is 14 amino acids long. V lost 5 bases and J lost 3; bases outside the gene matches: 4. Germline CDR1 ENHRY, CDR2 SYGVKD.

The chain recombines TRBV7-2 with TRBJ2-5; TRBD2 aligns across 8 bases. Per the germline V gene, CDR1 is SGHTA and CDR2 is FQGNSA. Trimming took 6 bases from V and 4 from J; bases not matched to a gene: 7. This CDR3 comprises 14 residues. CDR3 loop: CASSFVAGGETQYF. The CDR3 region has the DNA TGTGCCAGCAGTTTTGTGGCGGGAGGAGAGACCCAGTACTTC.

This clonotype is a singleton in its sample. This chain's CDR3 is CASSTPGHYSNQPQHF. CDR3 in DNA: TGTGCCAGTAGTACACCGGGCCATTATAGCAATCAGCCCCAGCATTTT. V usage is TRBV19 and J usage is TRBJ1-5; D is uncertain. Per the germline V gene, CDR1 is LNHDA and CDR2 is SQIVND (reference sequence). V lost 4 bases to trimming and J lost 0 bases, with 13 bases between them. The CDR3 has 16 amino acids. Complete variable domain (other parts from reference TRBV19 and TRBJ1-5): DGGITQSPKYLFRKEGQNVTLSCEQNLNHDAMYWYRQDPGQGLRLIYYSQIVNDFQKGDIAEGYSVSREKKESFPLTVTSAQKNPTAFYLCASSTPGHYSNQPQHFGDGTRLSIL.

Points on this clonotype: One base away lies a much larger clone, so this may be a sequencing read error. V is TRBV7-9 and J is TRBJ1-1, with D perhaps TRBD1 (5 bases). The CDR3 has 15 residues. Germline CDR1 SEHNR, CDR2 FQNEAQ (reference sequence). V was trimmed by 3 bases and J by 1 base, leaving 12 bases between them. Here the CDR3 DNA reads TGTGCCAGCAGCTTGAGGACTAGGGGGAACACTGAAGCTTTCTTT. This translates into CASSLRTRGNTEAFF.

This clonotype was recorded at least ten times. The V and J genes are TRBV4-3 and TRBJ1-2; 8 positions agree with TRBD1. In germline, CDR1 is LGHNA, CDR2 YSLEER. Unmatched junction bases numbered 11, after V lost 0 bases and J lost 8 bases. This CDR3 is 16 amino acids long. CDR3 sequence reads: CASSQDHGQGLRGYTF. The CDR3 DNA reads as TGCGCCAGCAGCCAAGATCATGGACAGGGTCTGAGGGGCTACACCTTC.

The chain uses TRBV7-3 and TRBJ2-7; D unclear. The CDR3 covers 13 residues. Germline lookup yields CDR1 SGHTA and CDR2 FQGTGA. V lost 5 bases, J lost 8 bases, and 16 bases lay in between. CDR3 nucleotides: TGTGCCAGCAGCCCAATGGTGCGGAGCAAGCAGTACTTC. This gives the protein CASSPMVRSKQYF.

CDR3 sequence reads: CASSPDRHTGGPQHF. In DNA form, the CDR3 reads TGTGCCAGCAGCCCGGACAGGCACACCGGGGGGCCCCAGCATTTT. The chain employs TRBV12-3 or TRBV12-4 and TRBJ1-5, with 7 bases matching TRBD1. Trimming removed 6 bases from V and 9 bases from J; junction bases left unmatched: 14. CDR3 length: 15 residues.

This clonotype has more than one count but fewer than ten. The CDR3 DNA sequence: TGTGCCAGCAGTTTAAAAGGACTTGGGGGACTCTCCTACGAGCAGTACTTC. This translates into CASSLKGLGGLSYEQYF. The J gene is TRBJ2-7, the V gene TRBV27, with D maybe TRBD2 (6 bases). With 2 bases removed from V and 0 bases from J, the gap between germline ends came to 17 bases. The germline V gene has CDR1 MNHEY and CDR2 SMNVEV (reference sequence). The CDR3 contains 17 residues.

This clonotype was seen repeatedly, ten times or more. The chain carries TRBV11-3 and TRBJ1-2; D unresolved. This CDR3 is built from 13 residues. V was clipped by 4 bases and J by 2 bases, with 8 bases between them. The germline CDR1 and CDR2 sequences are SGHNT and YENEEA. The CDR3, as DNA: TGTGCCAGCAGCTCAATGGCGAACTATGGCTACACCTTC. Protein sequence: CASSSMANYGYTF.

The CDR3 DNA sequence: TGTGCCAGCTCACCACCTAAGGACGGCTACGAGCAGTACTTC. This translates into CASSPPKDGYEQYF. The J gene is TRBJ2-7, the V gene TRBV18; D ambiguous. V gave up 0 bases and J gave up 3 bases, with 9 bases separating them. The CDR3 loop spans 14 amino acids. Germline CDR1 reads KGHSH; CDR2 reads LQKENI.

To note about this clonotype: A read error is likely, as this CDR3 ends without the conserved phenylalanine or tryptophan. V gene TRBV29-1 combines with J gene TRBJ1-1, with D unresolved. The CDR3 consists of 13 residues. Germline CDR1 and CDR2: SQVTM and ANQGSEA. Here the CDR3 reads CSVVSDMNTEAFL. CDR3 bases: TGCAGCGTTGTATCAGATATGAACACTGAGGCTTTCCTT.

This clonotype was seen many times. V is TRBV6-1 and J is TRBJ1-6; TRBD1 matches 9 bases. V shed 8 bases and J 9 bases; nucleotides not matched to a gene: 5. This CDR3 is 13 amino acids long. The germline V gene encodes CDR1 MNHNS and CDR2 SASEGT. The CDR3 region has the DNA TGTGCCAGCGGCGTGGACAGGGGTTCACCCCTCCACTTT. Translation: CASGVDRGSPLHF.

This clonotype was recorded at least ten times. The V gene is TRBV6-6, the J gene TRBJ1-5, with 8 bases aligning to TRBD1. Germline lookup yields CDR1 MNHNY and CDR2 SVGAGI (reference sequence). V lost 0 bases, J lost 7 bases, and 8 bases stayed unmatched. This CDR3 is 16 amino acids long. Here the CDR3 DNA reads TGTGCCAGCAGTTACTCGGGTGGACAGGGAGGGCAGCCCCAGCATTTT. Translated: CASSYSGGQGGQPQHF.

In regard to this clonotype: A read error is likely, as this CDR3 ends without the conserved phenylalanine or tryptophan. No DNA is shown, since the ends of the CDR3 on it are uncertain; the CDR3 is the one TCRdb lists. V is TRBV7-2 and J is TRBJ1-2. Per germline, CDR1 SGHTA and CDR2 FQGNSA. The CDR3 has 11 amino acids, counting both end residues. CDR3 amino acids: CASSLERGYGY.

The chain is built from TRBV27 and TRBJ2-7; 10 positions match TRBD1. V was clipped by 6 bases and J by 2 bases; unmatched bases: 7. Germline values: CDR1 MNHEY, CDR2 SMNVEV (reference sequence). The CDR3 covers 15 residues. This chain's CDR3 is CASSAGTGDTYEQYF. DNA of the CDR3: TGTGCCAGCAGCGCCGGGACAGGGGACACCTACGAGCAGTACTTC.

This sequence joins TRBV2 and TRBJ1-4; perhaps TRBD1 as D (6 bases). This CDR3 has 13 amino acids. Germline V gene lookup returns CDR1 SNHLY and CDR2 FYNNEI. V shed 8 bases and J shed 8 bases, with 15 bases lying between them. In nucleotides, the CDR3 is TGTGCCAGCGTCCAGGGGCTGAGGGAAAAACTGTTTTTT. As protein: CASVQGLREKLFF.

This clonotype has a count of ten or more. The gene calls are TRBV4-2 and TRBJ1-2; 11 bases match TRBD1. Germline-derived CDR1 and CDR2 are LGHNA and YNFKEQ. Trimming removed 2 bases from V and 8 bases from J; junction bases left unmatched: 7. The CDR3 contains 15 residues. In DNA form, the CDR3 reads TGTGCCAGCAGCCAAACTACGGGACAGGGGGGCGGCTACACCTTC. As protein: CASSQTTGQGGGYTF.

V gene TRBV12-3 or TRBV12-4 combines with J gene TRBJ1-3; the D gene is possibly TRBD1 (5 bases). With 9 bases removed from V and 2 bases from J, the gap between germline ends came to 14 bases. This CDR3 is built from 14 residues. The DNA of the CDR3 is TGTGCCAGTCATCGTGGGACGGCTGGAAACACCATATATTTT. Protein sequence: CASHRGTAGNTIYF.

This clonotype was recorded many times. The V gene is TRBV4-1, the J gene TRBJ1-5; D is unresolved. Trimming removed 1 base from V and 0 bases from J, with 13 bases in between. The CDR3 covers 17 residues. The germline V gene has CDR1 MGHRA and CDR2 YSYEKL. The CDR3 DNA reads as TGCGCCAGCAGCCAAGTAACGGGTGGATATAGCAATCAGCCCCAGCATTTT. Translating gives CASSQVTGGYSNQPQHF.

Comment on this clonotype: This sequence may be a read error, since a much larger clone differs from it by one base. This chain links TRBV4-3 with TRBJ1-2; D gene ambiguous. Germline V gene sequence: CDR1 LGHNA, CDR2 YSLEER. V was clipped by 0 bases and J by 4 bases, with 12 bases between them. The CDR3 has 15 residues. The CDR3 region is CASSQDHQETYGYTF. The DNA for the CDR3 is TGCGCCAGCAGCCAAGATCACCAGGAGACCTATGGCTACACCTTC.

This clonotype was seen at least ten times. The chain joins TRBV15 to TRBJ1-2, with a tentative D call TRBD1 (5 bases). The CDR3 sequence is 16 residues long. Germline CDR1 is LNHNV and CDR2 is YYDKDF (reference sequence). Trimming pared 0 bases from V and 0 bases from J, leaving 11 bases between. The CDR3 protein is CATSRDKRGPNYGYTF. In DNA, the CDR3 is TGTGCCACCAGCAGAGATAAGAGGGGACCTAACTATGGCTACACCTTC. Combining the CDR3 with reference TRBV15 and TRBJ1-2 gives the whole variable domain DAMVIQNPRYQVTQFGKPVTLSCSQTLNHNVMYWYQQKSSQAPKLLFHYYDKDFNNEADTPDNFQSRRPNTSFCFLDIRSPGLGDTAMYLCATSRDKRGPNYGYTFGSGTRLTVV.

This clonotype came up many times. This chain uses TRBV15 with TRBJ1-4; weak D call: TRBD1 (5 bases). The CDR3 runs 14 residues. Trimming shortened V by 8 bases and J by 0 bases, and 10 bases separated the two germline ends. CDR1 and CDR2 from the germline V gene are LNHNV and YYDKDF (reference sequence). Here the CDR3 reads CATRGGATNEKLFF. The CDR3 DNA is TGTGCCACCCGGGGCGGGGCAACTAATGAAAAACTGTTTTTT.

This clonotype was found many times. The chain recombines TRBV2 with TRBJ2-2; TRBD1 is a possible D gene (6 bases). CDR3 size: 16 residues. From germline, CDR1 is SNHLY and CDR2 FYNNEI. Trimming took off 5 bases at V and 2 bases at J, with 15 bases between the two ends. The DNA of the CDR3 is TGTGCCAGCAGTCCACAGGGATTTGGAAACACCGGGGAGCTGTTTTTT. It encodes CASSPQGFGNTGELFF.

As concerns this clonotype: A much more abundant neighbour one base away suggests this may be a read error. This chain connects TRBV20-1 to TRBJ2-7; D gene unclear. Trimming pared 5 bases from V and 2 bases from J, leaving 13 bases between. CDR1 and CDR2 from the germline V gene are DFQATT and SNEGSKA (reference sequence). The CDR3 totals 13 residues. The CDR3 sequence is CSAGRTTAYEQYF. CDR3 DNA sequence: TGCAGTGCTGGAAGGACGACGGCCTACGAGCAGTACTTC.

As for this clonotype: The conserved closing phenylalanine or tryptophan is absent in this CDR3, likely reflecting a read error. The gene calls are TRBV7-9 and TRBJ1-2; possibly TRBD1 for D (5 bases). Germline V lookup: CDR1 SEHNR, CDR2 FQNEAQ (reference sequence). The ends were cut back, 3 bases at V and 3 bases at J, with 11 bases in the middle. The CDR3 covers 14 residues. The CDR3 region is CASSFDSAHYGYTL. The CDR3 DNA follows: TGTGCCAGCAGCTTCGACAGCGCCCACTATGGCTACACCCTC.

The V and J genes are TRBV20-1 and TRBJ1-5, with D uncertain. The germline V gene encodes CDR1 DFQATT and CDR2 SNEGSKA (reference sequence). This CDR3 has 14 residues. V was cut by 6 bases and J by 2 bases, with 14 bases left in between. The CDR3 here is CSASRMDRNQPQHF. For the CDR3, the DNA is TGCAGTGCCAGCAGGATGGATCGCAATCAGCCCCAGCATTTT.

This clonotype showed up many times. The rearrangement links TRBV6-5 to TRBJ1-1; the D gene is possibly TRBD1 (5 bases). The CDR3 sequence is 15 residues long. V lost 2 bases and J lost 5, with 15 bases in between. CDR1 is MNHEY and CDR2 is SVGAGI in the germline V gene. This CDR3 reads CASSYRGRGGTEAFF. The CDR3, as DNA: TGTGCCAGCAGTTACAGGGGACGGGGAGGGACTGAAGCTTTCTTT.

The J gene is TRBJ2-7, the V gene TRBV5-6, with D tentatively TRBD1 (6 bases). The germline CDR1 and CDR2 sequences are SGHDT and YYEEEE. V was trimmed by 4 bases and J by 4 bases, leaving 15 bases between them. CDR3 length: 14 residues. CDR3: CASSLFTGWYEQYF. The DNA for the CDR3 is TGTGCCAGCAGCCTCTTTACAGGGTGGTACGAGCAGTACTTC.

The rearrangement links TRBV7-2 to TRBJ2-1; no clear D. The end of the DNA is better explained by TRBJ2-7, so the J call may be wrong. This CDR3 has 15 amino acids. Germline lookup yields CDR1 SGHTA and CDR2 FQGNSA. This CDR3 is CASSLTPSSYNEQYF. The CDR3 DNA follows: TGTGCCAGCAGCCTTACTCCAAGCTCCTACAATGAGCAGTACTTC.

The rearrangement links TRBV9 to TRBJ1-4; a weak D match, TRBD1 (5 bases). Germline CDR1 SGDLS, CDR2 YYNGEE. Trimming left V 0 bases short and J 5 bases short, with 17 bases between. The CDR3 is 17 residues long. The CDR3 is CASSVAYRSNENEKLFF. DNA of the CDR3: TGTGCCAGCAGCGTAGCTTACAGGTCCAATGAGAATGAAAAACTGTTTTTT.